The clone carrying this T cell receptor (beta chain) was seen many times. The sample comes from a study of identical twins. The CDR3 has 12 residues. CDR1 is SSHAT and CDR2 is FNYEAQ in the germline V gene (reference sequence). TCRdb analysed the 5' RACE reads with MiXCR anew, one entry per CDR3 protein. The table includes approximately 210,000 distinct CDR3 sequences, around 10% detected once. Sequenced sample: memory (CD45RO+) T cells sorted from blood. This TCR was sampled from a woman aged 18-30 years in good health. The chain couples TRBV7-7 to TRBJ2-3; D is possibly TRBD1 (5 bases). The CDR3 coding sequence is TGTGCTGTGGGGCCTATCACAGATACGCAGTATTTT. Translation gives CAVGPITDTQYF.